The 26 T cell receptor beta chains in this list originate from one sample, sequenced in a study of blood T cell repertoires in COVID-19. Data came from immunoSEQ multiplex PCR; TCRdb stores just in-frame clones and leaves some out. The data contain about 210,000 clones, less than 90% of them singletons. Sequenced: peripheral blood. These receptors came from a man aged 40-49 years with acute or convalescent COVID-19.

The rearrangement links TRBV5-1 to TRBJ2-3; D is possibly TRBD2 (5 bases). CDR3 length equals 12 residues. V dropped 6 bases and J dropped 8 bases, with 13 bases sitting between them. Germline V gene data show CDR1 as SGHRS and CDR2 as YFSETQ. The DNA for the CDR3 is TGCGCCAGCAAAGGTGAGGCGGGTACGCAGTATTTT. This encodes CASKGEAGTQYF.

V gene TRBV10-3 combines with J gene TRBJ1-6; maybe TRBD1 (6 bases). V was cut by 7 bases and J by 9 bases, with 13 bases left in between. Per germline, CDR1 ENHRY and CDR2 SYGVKD. This CDR3 contains 13 residues. The CDR3 sequence is CAIIGTILSPLHF. The CDR3 DNA reads TGTGCCATCATCGGGACAATACTTTCACCCCTCCACTTT.

This chain uses TRBV6-2 or TRBV6-3 with TRBJ2-1; 8 bases align to TRBD2. Trimming at V came to 2 bases and at J to 5 bases, leaving 11 bases not matched to a gene. The germline CDR1 and CDR2 sequences are MNHEY and SVGEGT. This CDR3 region has 17 residues. The CDR3 reads CASSYRLLAVENNEQFF. CDR3 nucleotides: TGTGCCAGCAGTTACAGGTTACTAGCGGTCGAGAACAATGAGCAGTTCTTC.

This chain joins TRBV14 and TRBJ2-7, with D unclear. Trimming took off 1 base at V and 2 bases at J, with 9 bases between the two ends. The CDR3 is 14 residues long. From germline, CDR1 is SGHDN and CDR2 FVKESK. CDR3 DNA: TGTGCCAGCAGCCAAGTTTCTAAAACCTACGAGCAGTACTTC. The encoded protein is CASSQVSKTYEQYF.

This sequence joins TRBV19 and TRBJ1-5; 7 nucleotides align to TRBD1. CDR3 length: 14 residues. J was trimmed by 1 base and V by 6 bases; bases with no gene match: 3. Germline V CDR1 and CDR2: LNHDA, SQIVND (reference sequence). CDR3 in DNA: TGTGCCAGTAGCGGGACAGTAAGCAATCAGCCCCAGCATTTT. Encoded protein: CASSGTVSNQPQHF.

V usage is TRBV27 and J usage is TRBJ2-5, with 7 bases aligning to TRBD2. Germline CDR1 and CDR2: MNHEY and SMNVEV (reference sequence). V lost 0 bases, J lost 1 base, and 5 bases stayed unmatched. The CDR3 is 16 residues long. The CDR3 loop reads CASSLSMVAGQETQYF. The CDR3 bases are TGTGCCAGCAGTTTATCGATGGTAGCGGGCCAAGAGACCCAGTACTTC.

The rearrangement links TRBV28 to TRBJ2-7; 9 bases map to TRBD2. This CDR3 is 18 amino acids long. Germline-derived CDR1 and CDR2 are MDHEN and SYDVKM. With 4 bases clipped from V and 3 bases from J, the junction kept 16 bases outside the gene matches. Here the CDR3 DNA reads TGTGCCAGCAGTTCGGTCCTCACCTCTAGCGGGAATATCTACGAGCAGTACTTC. Translated, it gives CASSSVLTSSGNIYEQYF.

This sequence joins TRBV19 and TRBJ1-4; D perhaps matches TRBD1 (5 bases). The CDR3 contains 14 residues. Trimming left V 6 bases short and J 3 bases short, with 11 bases between. From germline, CDR1 is LNHDA and CDR2 SQIVND (reference sequence). CDR3: CASRPGVANEKLFF. Here the CDR3 DNA reads TGTGCCAGTAGGCCGGGGGTGGCTAATGAAAAACTGTTTTTT.

This chain's CDR3 is CASKGQGPTEAFF. The CDR3 nucleotides read TGCGCCAGCAAGGGACAGGGGCCCACTGAAGCTTTCTTT. The gene calls are TRBV4-1 and TRBJ1-1; TRBD1 matches 10 bases. CDR1 is MGHRA and CDR2 is YSYEKL in the germline V gene. The V segment lost 7 bases and the J segment 4 bases; nucleotides outside the gene matches: 3. The CDR3 consists of 13 residues.

The chain combines TRBV19 with TRBJ1-6; D ambiguous. Per the germline V gene, CDR1 is LNHDA and CDR2 is SQIVND (reference sequence). This CDR3 is 13 amino acids long. V gave up 1 base and J gave up 14 bases, with 12 bases separating them. Here the CDR3 DNA reads TGTGCCAGTAGTATAGTTAGGAGTAAGGCCCTCCACTTT. This codes for CASSIVRSKALHF. The entire variable domain, with the rest obtained from reference TRBV19 and TRBJ1-6, is as follows: DGGITQSPKYLFRKEGQNVTLSCEQNLNHDAMYWYRQDPGQGLRLIYYSQIVNDFQKGDIAEGYSVSREKKESFPLTVTSAQKNPTAFYLCASSIVRSKALHFGNGTRLTVT.

The chain carries TRBV2 and TRBJ2-2; a possible D gene is TRBD2 (5 bases). CDR3 length: 18 amino acids. V was pared by 0 bases and J by 1 base, with 15 bases between. The germline V gene encodes CDR1 SNHLY and CDR2 FYNNEI. The CDR3: CASSEAFGSEGNTGELFF. The CDR3 DNA follows: TGTGCCAGCAGTGAAGCGTTTGGGAGCGAAGGGAACACCGGGGAGCTGTTTTTT.

The V gene is TRBV27, the J gene TRBJ2-1; D is unclear. V shed 0 bases and J shed 2 bases, with 5 bases lying between them. Germline V gives CDR1 MNHEY, CDR2 SMNVEV (reference sequence). CDR3 length: 14 amino acids. The CDR3 protein is CASSLSQTYNEQFF. CDR3 DNA sequence: TGTGCCAGCAGTTTATCACAGACCTACAATGAGCAGTTCTTC.

The rearrangement links TRBV11-1 to TRBJ2-2, with 9 bases aligning to TRBD2. The V gene end was trimmed by 1 base and the J gene end by 5 bases; junction bases not matched to a gene: 2. Germline V gene data show CDR1 as SGHAT and CDR2 as FQDESV (reference sequence). CDR3 length: 15 residues. CDR3 coding DNA: TGTGCCAGCAGCTTAGGTCTAGCGGGAACCGGGGAGCTGTTTTTT. It specifies CASSLGLAGTGELFF.

This chain links TRBV6-5 with TRBJ1-2; D is perhaps TRBD1 (6 bases). The V end lost 2 bases, the J end lost 5 bases, and 15 bases lay between the germline ends. There are 15 residues in the CDR3. Germline assignment: CDR1 MNHEY and CDR2 SVGAGI. CDR3 sequence: CASSYRGGLEYGYTF. The CDR3 DNA reads TGTGCCAGCAGTTACCGGGGGGGCTTAGAGTATGGCTACACCTTC.

This clone has just a few counts. The rearrangement links TRBV4-2 to TRBJ1-4, with TRBD1 matching over 10 bases. The CDR3 totals 18 residues. The germline V gene encodes CDR1 LGHNA and CDR2 YNFKEQ. The ends lost 0 bases at V and 2 bases at J; junction bases unmatched: 6. CDR3 sequence (DNA): TGTGCCAGCAGCCAAGACCGAGACAGGGGGCTTACTAATGAAAAACTGTTTTTT. Residues: CASSQDRDRGLTNEKLFF.

This rearrangement joins TRBV5-1 to TRBJ2-7; the D is unclear. Trimming took off 3 bases at V and 1 base at J, with 8 bases between the two ends. The CDR3 has 13 residues. The germline V gene encodes CDR1 SGHRS and CDR2 YFSETQ. The CDR3 bases are TGCGCCAGCAGCTACGGGTCTTCCTACGAGCAGTACTTC. It yields the protein CASSYGSSYEQYF.

V is TRBV27 and J is TRBJ2-7; 7 bases are a match to TRBD1. The V and J ends lost 3 bases and 1 base, in that order; junction bases with no gene match: 3. The CDR3 has 14 residues. Germline V gene lookup returns CDR1 MNHEY and CDR2 SMNVEV (reference sequence). The CDR3: CASSFWDSSYEQYF. For the CDR3, the DNA is TGTGCCAGCAGTTTTTGGGACAGTTCCTACGAGCAGTACTTC.

This clone was seen just once. The chain couples TRBV11-1 to TRBJ2-2; D is perhaps TRBD2 (7 bases). Germline values: CDR1 SGHAT, CDR2 FQDESV (reference sequence). This CDR3 spans 15 amino acids. The V end lost 4 bases, the J end lost 4 bases, and 13 bases lay between the germline ends. In DNA form, the CDR3 reads TGTGCCAGCAGCTGGGGGGGCCCTGGCACCGGGGAGCTGTTTTTT. It translates to CASSWGGPGTGELFF.

The chain joins TRBV5-1 to TRBJ2-5, with TRBD1 identical over 9 bases. Germline CDR1 reads SGHRS; CDR2 reads YFSETQ. CDR3 length equals 14 residues. V lost 1 base and J lost 4; bases outside the gene matches: 2. CDR3 nucleotides: TGCGCCAGCAGCTTGTCGGGACAGGGAGAGACCCAGTACTTC. This codes for CASSLSGQGETQYF.

The rearrangement links TRBV6-5 to TRBJ1-2; TRBD1 matches at 12 bases. V lost 2 bases, J lost 4 bases, and 5 bases stayed unmatched. The CDR3 is 16 amino acids. Germline V gene data show CDR1 as MNHEY and CDR2 as SVGAGI. The CDR3 DNA is TGTGCCAGCAGTTACGCTCCGGGACAGGGGGCCTATGGCTACACCTTC. This sequence encodes CASSYAPGQGAYGYTF.

The chain carries TRBV12-3 or TRBV12-4 and TRBJ2-1; D may be TRBD2 (6 bases). This CDR3 is built from 11 residues. Trimming removed 2 bases from V and 15 bases from J, with 11 bases in between. The CDR3 protein is CASSLRLERFF. As DNA, the CDR3 is TGTGCCAGCAGTTTAAGACTAGAGAGGTTCTTC.

V gene TRBV5-1 combines with J gene TRBJ2-2, with TRBD2 matching over 12 bases. CDR1 SGHRS and CDR2 YFSETQ come from the germline V gene. The CDR3 is 16 residues long. V gave up 2 bases and J gave up 5 bases; unmatched junction bases: 4. The CDR3 DNA reads as TGCGCCAGCAGCTTTGAGGGGACTAGCGGGACCGGGGAGCTGTTTTTT. Translated, it gives CASSFEGTSGTGELFF.

The chain carries TRBV7-2 and TRBJ2-7; 13 bases line up with TRBD2. The CDR3 contains 15 residues. Germline trimming cut 3 bases from V and 7 bases from J; bases unmatched to any gene: 6. CDR1 and CDR2 (germline): SGHTA, FQGNSA. The CDR3 loop is CASSFGGLAGVEQYF. CDR3 coding DNA: TGTGCCAGCAGCTTCGGTGGACTAGCGGGAGTTGAGCAGTACTTC.

This sequence joins TRBV19 and TRBJ2-1, with unresolved D. This CDR3 is built from 14 residues. Per germline, CDR1 LNHDA and CDR2 SQIVND (reference sequence). Trimming removed 4 bases from V and 8 bases from J, with 15 bases in between. CDR3 DNA: TGTGCCAGTAGTAGCACCACCCCTAGAGATGAGCAGTTCTTC. Translation gives CASSSTTPRDEQFF.

The chain links TRBV6-5 to TRBJ2-5, with TRBD1 matching over 8 bases. With V trimmed by 7 bases and J by 6 bases, 7 bases remained unmatched. Germline CDR1 reads MNHEY; CDR2 reads SVGAGI. CDR3 length: 13 amino acids. The DNA of the CDR3 is TGTGCCAGCACCAATGGACAGGGAAAGACCCAGTACTTC. This translates into CASTNGQGKTQYF.

This sequence joins TRBV2 and TRBJ2-3, with 11 bases lining up with TRBD2. From germline, CDR1 is SNHLY and CDR2 FYNNEI. V shed 5 bases, J shed 6 bases, and the junction held 13 bases outside the gene matches. The CDR3 covers 17 residues. The CDR3 DNA is TGTGCCAGCAGTCTAGCGGGGGGCCCCAAAAATGTGGATACGCAGTATTTT. Translating gives CASSLAGGPKNVDTQYF.